What follows are 27 T cell receptor beta chains derived from one specimen sequenced in a study of shared clonotypes between healthy human individuals (dated by TCRdb to 2018 to 2021). CD8 naive samples were obtained by positive selection for CCR7 among CD45RO-negative cells, yielding a CD45RA+CCR7+ population from which TemRA cells were excluded. The library was produced with the immunoSEQ multiplex PCR assay. TCRdb's version of the immuneACCESS table is confined to in-frame rearrangements and falls short of the full clone set. An unresolved V gene accounts for under half of the shortfall where checked; the remainder is of unknown origin. The sample data list about 2 million clones, and less than 95% of these were observed just once. The top ten hold more than 0.95% of the sample. The sample comprised naive CD8+ T cells sorted from blood. In the paper's terms, the cell subset or site label means: CD45RA+CCR7+. These receptors originate from a man between 18 and 35 years old in good health.

This clone was picked up one time. The chain recombines TRBV6-6 with TRBJ2-3, with 11 bases lining up with TRBD2. Unmatched junction bases numbered 4, after V lost 6 bases and J lost 2 bases. The CDR3 runs 15 residues. Germline lookup yields CDR1 MNHNY and CDR2 SVGAGI (reference sequence). For the CDR3, the DNA is TGTGCCAGCAGCGATAGCGGGGGGGCCACAGATACGCAGTATTTT. Its protein product is CASSDSGGATDTQYF.

The CDR3, as DNA: TGTGCCAGCAGTTTGAACAGGATCCCTACCCTCTACGAGCAGTACTTC. The encoded protein is CASSLNRIPTLYEQYF. The chain is built from TRBV27 and TRBJ2-7, with D possibly being TRBD1 (5 bases). The germline V and J ends were trimmed by 3 bases and 3 bases, with 18 bases remaining between them. Germline CDR1 MNHEY, CDR2 SMNVEV (reference sequence). The CDR3 is 16 residues long.

This clone was detected once. The J gene is TRBJ1-2, the V gene TRBV13; possible D gene TRBD1, 6 bases. CDR3 length: 15 amino acids. Germline V CDR1 and CDR2: PRHDT, FYEKMQ (reference sequence). Between the trimmed V and J ends, which lost 7 bases and 6 bases, there was a span of 21 bases. The CDR3 nucleotides are TGTGCCAGCATCGGCTTAACGGGGGGCGCCGATGGCTACACCTTC. It translates to CASIGLTGGADGYTF.

Regarding this clone: Other DNA sequences within the sample encode an identical CDR3. J is TRBJ1-6 and V is TRBV28; 7 positions match TRBD1. Germline V gene data show CDR1 as MDHEN and CDR2 as SYDVKM. The CDR3 has 14 residues. The ends lost 6 bases at V and 5 bases at J; junction bases unmatched: 4. Here the CDR3 reads CASSLTGDNSPLHF. CDR3 in DNA: TGTGCCAGCAGCCTCACAGGGGATAATTCACCCCTCCACTTT.

As to this clone: Other DNA sequences in the sample encode the same CDR3. The chain couples TRBV7-9 to TRBJ1-1; D uncertain. Germline V gives CDR1 SEHNR, CDR2 FQNEAQ (reference sequence). Trimming removed 3 bases from V and 6 bases from J, with 5 bases in between. This CDR3 spans 11 amino acids. The CDR3 region has the DNA TGTGCCAGCAGCTTGAGTCCTGAAGCTTTCTTT. Translating it yields CASSLSPEAFF.

This chain uses TRBV7-9 with TRBJ2-2; no reliable D call. The CDR3 has 14 residues. Germline CDR1 reads SEHNR; CDR2 reads FQNEAQ (reference sequence). V lost 3 bases and J lost 6, with 11 bases in between. The chain's CDR3 is CASSLSPPPGELFF. CDR3 coding DNA: TGTGCCAGCAGCTTGTCTCCGCCCCCCGGGGAGCTGTTTTTT. Full variable domain (rest looked up from reference TRBV7-9 and TRBJ2-2): DTGVSQNPRHKITKRGQNVTFRCDPISEHNRLYWYRQTLGQGPEFLTYFQNEAQLEKSRLLSDRFSAERPKGSFSTLEIQRTEQGDSAMYLCASSLSPPPGELFFGEGSRLTVL.

CDR3 sequence: CASEVPGQGREAFF. Here the CDR3 DNA reads TGTGCCAGCGAGGTCCCGGGACAGGGACGTGAAGCTTTCTTT. The chain employs TRBV19 and TRBJ1-1, with 9 positions matching TRBD1. V dropped 9 bases and J dropped 7; count of bases not matched to a gene: 12. The CDR3 is 14 amino acids. CDR1 and CDR2 from the germline V gene are LNHDA and SQIVND (reference sequence).

The chain couples TRBV30 to TRBJ1-4; 8 nucleotides match TRBD1. Germline assignment: CDR1 GTSNPN and CDR2 SVGIG (reference sequence). This CDR3 is built from 14 residues. After removal of 4 bases from V and 7 bases from J, the junction contained 8 bases not matched to a gene. The CDR3 loop reads CAWNPGQGFEKLFF. CDR3 coding DNA: TGTGCCTGGAACCCCGGACAGGGATTTGAAAAACTGTTTTTT.

This clone was detected once. This specimen includes other DNA sequences encoding the same CDR3. CDR3 region: CASSLGGGYEQYF. The CDR3 DNA sequence: TGTGCCAGCAGCTTGGGTGGCGGTTACGAGCAGTACTTC. This chain uses TRBV5-6 with TRBJ2-7; D is uncertain. The ends were cut back, 0 bases at V and 4 bases at J, with 8 bases in the middle. From germline, CDR1 is SGHDT and CDR2 YYEEEE. The CDR3 runs 13 residues. Full variable domain (missing parts from reference TRBV5-6 and TRBJ2-7): DAGVTQSPTHLIKTRGQQVTLRCSPKSGHDTVSWYQQALGQGPQFIFQYYEEEERQRGNFPDRFSGHQFPNYSSELNVNALLLGDSALYLCASSLGGGYEQYFGPGTRLTVT.

This clone was seen just once. The chain uses TRBV30 and TRBJ1-1, with D perhaps TRBD1 (6 bases). The germline V and J ends were trimmed by 4 bases and 1 base, with 10 bases remaining between them. The CDR3 has 13 residues. The germline CDR1 and CDR2 sequences are GTSNPN and SVGIG (reference sequence). CDR3 residues: CAWTGEGNTEAFF. CDR3 in DNA: TGTGCCTGGACAGGGGAGGGGAACACTGAAGCTTTCTTT.

The rearrangement uses TRBV6-1 and TRBJ1-1; no clear D. The germline V and J ends were trimmed by 6 bases and 0 bases, with 17 bases remaining between them. The germline gives CDR1 MNHNS, CDR2 SASEGT. This CDR3 contains 16 residues. CDR3 sequence (DNA): TGTGCCAGCAGCGAATACGAAGGGAGAATGAACACTGAAGCTTTCTTT. This gives the protein CASSEYEGRMNTEAFF.

V gene TRBV7-2 combines with J gene TRBJ2-1; either TRBD1 or TRBD2 may supply D (5 bases each). CDR3 length: 16 residues. Per germline, CDR1 SGHTA and CDR2 FQGNSA. Trimming removed 4 bases from V and 6 bases from J, with 19 bases in between. CDR3 sequence: CASSSTTGTASNEQFF. The CDR3 DNA reads as TGTGCCAGCAGCTCTACAACCGGGACGGCCTCCAATGAGCAGTTCTTC.

About this clone: At the DNA level, this CDR3 is encoded by other sequences in the same sample as well. The rearrangement links TRBV2 to TRBJ2-7; D unclear. Germline V CDR1 and CDR2: SNHLY, FYNNEI. V was trimmed by 6 bases and J by 3 bases, leaving 9 bases between them. The length of the CDR3 is 12 residues. CDR3 in amino acids: CASSPPSYEQYF. The CDR3 DNA reads as TGTGCCAGCAGCCCCCCTAGCTACGAGCAGTACTTC.

This clone has only one observation. This rearrangement joins TRBV6-5 to TRBJ1-1, with D unresolved. Trimming removed 7 bases from V and 6 bases from J, with 12 bases in between. Germline CDR1 MNHEY, CDR2 SVGAGI. The CDR3 spans 12 residues. This CDR3 is CASNFPRSEAFF. Written as DNA, the CDR3 is TGTGCCAGCAATTTCCCCAGGTCTGAAGCTTTCTTT.

DNA for the CDR3: TGTGCCAGCAGCTTTCCTCCCGACGGCTCGAATGAGCAGTTCTTC. Its translation is CASSFPPDGSNEQFF. V usage is TRBV7-9 and J usage is TRBJ2-1; D is uncertain. CDR1 is SEHNR, CDR2 FQNEAQ, per germline (reference sequence). Trimming stripped 3 bases from V and 7 bases from J, with 16 bases between. There are 15 residues in the CDR3.

This chain joins TRBV4-1 and TRBJ2-7; tentative D call: TRBD1 (5 bases). V dropped 3 bases and J dropped 4 bases, with 13 bases sitting between them. The CDR3 loop spans 14 amino acids. Germline V gene lookup returns CDR1 MGHRA and CDR2 YSYEKL. CDR3 sequence reads: CASSHGRDLYEQYF. DNA of the CDR3: TGCGCCAGCAGCCACGGCAGGGATCTGTACGAGCAGTACTTC.

The chain uses TRBV11-2 and TRBJ2-7, with 8 bases lining up with TRBD2. The germline gives CDR1 SGHAT, CDR2 FQNNGV. CDR3 length: 13 residues. With V trimmed by 6 bases and J by 3 bases, 4 bases remained unmatched. Here the CDR3 reads CASRPGTSYEQYF. The CDR3 nucleotides are TGTGCCAGCAGACCCGGGACTAGCTACGAGCAGTACTTC.

The chain has TRBV5-6 and TRBJ2-5; unclear D gene. CDR1 is SGHDT, CDR2 YYEEEE, per germline. V was pared by 0 bases and J by 5 bases, with 11 bases between. This CDR3 is 14 amino acids long. The CDR3 nucleotides are TGTGCCAGCAGCTTGGAAGGGTTACACGAGACCCAGTACTTC. It is translated as CASSLEGLHETQYF.

The rearrangement uses TRBV9 and TRBJ2-3, with TRBD1 matching over 8 bases. This CDR3 is 16 amino acids long. Germline values: CDR1 SGDLS, CDR2 YYNGEE. The V and J ends lost 3 bases and 0 bases, in that order; junction bases with no gene match: 6. CDR3 amino acids: CASSARTGSSTDTQYF. The CDR3 nucleotides are TGTGCCAGCAGCGCGAGGACAGGGTCTAGCACAGATACGCAGTATTTT.

The V gene is TRBV7-6, the J gene TRBJ2-7; D perhaps matches TRBD1 (5 bases). This CDR3 contains 12 residues. Germline loops: CDR1 SGHVS, CDR2 FNYEAQ. The V and J ends lost 8 bases and 6 bases respectively, with 14 bases between them. The CDR3: CASGPRGTEQYF. The DNA for the CDR3 is TGTGCCAGCGGCCCAAGGGGCACCGAGCAGTACTTC. Full variable domain (remainder filled in from reference TRBV7-6 and TRBJ2-7): GAGVSQSPRYKVTKRGQDVALRCDPISGHVSLYWYRQALGQGPEFLTYFNYEAQQDKSGLPNDRFSAERPEGSISTLTIQRTEQRDSAMYRCASGPRGTEQYFGPGTRLTVT.

V gene TRBV10-3 combines with J gene TRBJ2-3, with D tentatively TRBD2 (6 bases). This CDR3 has 14 residues. Germline CDR1 reads ENHRY; CDR2 reads SYGVKD. The ends were cut back, 7 bases at V and 2 bases at J, with 13 bases in the middle. CDR3 region: CAINPGDHTDTQYF. DNA for the CDR3: TGTGCCATCAACCCGGGGGACCACACAGATACGCAGTATTTT.

In regard to this clone: Other nucleotide sequences from this sample produce the same CDR3. This rearrangement joins TRBV6-5 to TRBJ2-1; 9 nucleotides match TRBD2. The trim removed 2 bases at V and 6 bases at J, leaving 8 bases unmatched. The length of the CDR3 is 16 residues. The germline CDR1 and CDR2 sequences are MNHEY and SVGAGI. CDR3: CASSYLAGGPLNEQFF. For the CDR3, the DNA is TGTGCCAGCAGTTACCTCGCGGGAGGGCCCCTCAATGAGCAGTTCTTC.

The chain joins TRBV6-5 to TRBJ1-5; D gene uncertain. This CDR3 has 10 amino acids. Trimming took off 10 bases at V and 11 bases at J, with 12 bases between the two ends. The germline CDR1 and CDR2 sequences are MNHEY and SVGAGI. The CDR3 nucleotides read TGTGCCACTACGGGGTTGGCCCAGCATTTT. This codes for CATTGLAQHF.

The chain combines TRBV4-3 with TRBJ2-5; either TRBD1 or TRBD2 may fit D (5 bases each). This CDR3 has 15 residues. CDR1 is LGHNA, CDR2 YSLEER, per germline. V was clipped by 4 bases and J by 3 bases, with 15 bases between them. The CDR3 spells CASSRYIGDEETQYF. The CDR3 DNA sequence: TGCGCCAGCAGCCGATATATAGGGGACGAAGAGACCCAGTACTTC.

This rearrangement joins TRBV11-2 to TRBJ1-2; TRBD1 matches 9 bases. V lost 8 bases and J lost 8; bases outside the gene matches: 15. Germline V gene sequence: CDR1 SGHAT, CDR2 FQNNGV. The CDR3 extends over 15 amino acids. Here the CDR3 DNA reads TGTGCCAGCGGGGGACAGGGCGCCTCGGGGGCGGGCTACACCTTC. Its translation is CASGGQGASGAGYTF.

This chain links TRBV27 with TRBJ2-7; 7 bases are a match to TRBD2. The germline CDR1 and CDR2 sequences are MNHEY and SMNVEV (reference sequence). The CDR3 totals 14 residues. Trimming took 10 bases from V and 0 from J; bases not matched to a gene: 9. The CDR3 sequence: CATSLGGSSYEQYF. CDR3 DNA sequence: TGTGCCACCTCTCTAGGCGGGAGCTCCTACGAGCAGTACTTC.

This clone was picked up one time. The chain is built from TRBV4-1 and TRBJ1-1, with TRBD1 as a possible D gene (6 bases). The CDR3 runs 18 residues. V gave up 1 base and J gave up 1 base, with 19 bases separating them. The germline CDR1 and CDR2 sequences are MGHRA and YSYEKL. The CDR3 nucleotides are TGCGCCAGCAGCCAAGGTCCGAAGGTGGGACACCAGAACACTGAAGCTTTCTTT. It codes for CASSQGPKVGHQNTEAFF.